This TCR beta chain was recovered during a study of human T cells and chemical hapten exposure. Findings of the study overall: Controls formed significantly fewer large CDR3 similarity clusters than expanded TCRs did.

CDR1 is MGHRA and CDR2 is YSYEKL in the germline V gene. CDR3 length equals 15 residues. V gave up 3 bases and J gave up 1 base; unmatched junction bases: 4. A remark on this clonotype: As yet, its antigen is unknown.

Noted time point: pre-sensitization, week 0. Described treatment: therapeutic diphenylcyclopropenone sensitization with weekly scalp DPC. Non-pregnant alopecia patients aged 18 to 70, suitable for DPC therapy. The total RNA was obtained from whole blood that was not fractionated. TCRdb called the RACE reads again in MiXCR, with one record for every CDR3 protein. In the table there are about 180,000 distinct CDR3 sequences, about 31% of which are singletons. The chain couples TRBV4-1 to TRBJ2-7, with TRBD1 identical over 9 bases. The sequence derives from a woman between 25 and 40 years old with alopecia areata. Some clones in this sample may be carry-over from other donors' samples. Sequencing used whole blood, obtained in connection with sensitization to the hapten diphenylcyclopropenone (DPC). CDR3 DNA: TGCGCCAGCAGCCATACCGGGACAGGGTCCTACGAGCAGTACTTC. It is translated as CASSHTGTGSYEQYF.